Detailed here is one T cell receptor (beta chain). As handled by the study authors: Reference gene primer amplification yielded estimated nucleated cell counts. Here immunoSEQ multiplex PCR was the method, and the copy in TCRdb shows in-frame clones only, minus some. The DNA gave D and trimming, while V, J and clone size come from that table. Among under 500,000 clones listed, around 90% were seen once. These data come from a study of blood T cell repertoires in COVID-19. Across the whole study: From the United States, Italy and Spain came samples of acute and convalescent COVID-19. T cells, B-cell-depleted T cells, or PBMCs provided the cDNA or gDNA that served as material.

Participants were aged about 18 to 90 years, lived in 25 or so US areas, and enrolled virtually. From germline, CDR1 is MNHEY and CDR2 SVGEGT. The J segment lost 3 bases and the V segment lost 6 bases, leaving 6 bases of the junction unmatched. CDR3 length equals 14 residues. The specimen was PBMCs or T cells enriched from blood (not recorded which). The chain carries TRBV6-2 or TRBV6-3 and TRBJ2-7, with 9 nucleotides matching TRBD1. This receptor was taken from a young woman with acute COVID-19. Written as DNA, the CDR3 is TGTGCCAGCAGCGAGACAGGGGGTTTCTACGAGCAGTACTTC. Translated: CASSETGGFYEQYF.